The entry below gives a single T cell receptor (beta chain) sequence along with its context. What it binds is unknown. Expressed TCRB transcripts were sequenced because the isolated RNA had all been reverse transcribed beforehand. TCRdb's copy holds only in-frame clones and misses some; the assay was immunoSEQ multiplex PCR. The table records 600,000 to 700,000 clones, roughly an eighth of them present only once. This sample was taken from a study of beta chain features in type 1 diabetes. CDR3 length: 15 amino acids. Trimming took 8 bases from V and 4 from J, leaving 20 bases between them. Looked up from germline, CDR1 is MDHEN and CDR2 is SYDVKM. Only one heparinised blood draw was taken per donor, and its volume averaged about 116 mL. General study findings and limits: A pattern of fewer insertions and more deletions at VDJ junctions was seen in type 1 diabetes patients. Significant though moderate, a shortening of TCRB CDR3s appeared in all four CD4+ subsets of Type 1 diabetes patients.

Material for sequencing was naive CD4+ T cells from blood. The gene calls are TRBV28 and TRBJ2-5, with D possibly being TRBD1 or TRBD2 (5 bases each). The sequence was collected from a man under 40 with type 1 diabetes. Here the CDR3 reads CASGPGDLRPETQYF. CDR3 in DNA: TGTGCCAGCGGACCTGGGGACCTTCGCCCAGAGACCCAGTACTTC. Variable domain in full (rest from reference TRBV28 and TRBJ2-5): DVKVTQSSRYLVKRTGEKVFLECVQDMDHENMFWYRQDPGLGLRLIYFSYDVKMKEKGDIPEGYSVSREKKERFSLILESASTNQTSMYLCASGPGDLRPETQYFGPGTRLLVL.